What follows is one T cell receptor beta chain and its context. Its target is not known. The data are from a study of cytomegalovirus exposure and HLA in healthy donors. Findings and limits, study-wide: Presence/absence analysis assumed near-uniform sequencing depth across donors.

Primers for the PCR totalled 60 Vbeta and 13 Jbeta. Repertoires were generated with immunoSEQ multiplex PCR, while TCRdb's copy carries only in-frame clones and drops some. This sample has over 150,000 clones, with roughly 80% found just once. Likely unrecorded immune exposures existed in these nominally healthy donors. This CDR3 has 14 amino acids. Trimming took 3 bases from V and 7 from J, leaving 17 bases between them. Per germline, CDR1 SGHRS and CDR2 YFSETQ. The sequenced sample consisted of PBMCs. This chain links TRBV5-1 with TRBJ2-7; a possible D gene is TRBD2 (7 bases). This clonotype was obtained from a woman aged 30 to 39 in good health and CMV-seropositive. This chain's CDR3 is CASSSLGGVGEQYF. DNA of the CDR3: TGCGCCAGCAGCTCCTTAGGGGGGGTAGGGGAGCAGTACTTC.